This T cell receptor (beta chain) was identified in a study of shared T cell receptors in the human thymus. TCRdb's copy holds only in-frame clones and misses some; the assay was immunoSEQ multiplex PCR. The sample contains about 660,000 clones, roughly 86% of which appear only once. J lost 9 bases, V lost 2 bases, and 9 bases had no gene match. The CDR3 consists of 14 residues. CDR1 and CDR2 (germline): WNHNN, SYGVQD (reference sequence). This same sample was also taken into another study, of human thymus T cells. That publication notes: It was from resections taken during corrective heart surgery that the thymus tissue came.

The sequence derives from a boy in the first two years of life with a congenital heart defect. Sequenced input: thymocytes. The chain employs TRBV10-1 and TRBJ2-7; 8 bases fit TRBD1. For the CDR3, the DNA is TGCGCCAGCAGTGAGCACCCCAGGGGGCGAGGGCAGTACTTC. Translation: CASSEHPRGRGQYF.